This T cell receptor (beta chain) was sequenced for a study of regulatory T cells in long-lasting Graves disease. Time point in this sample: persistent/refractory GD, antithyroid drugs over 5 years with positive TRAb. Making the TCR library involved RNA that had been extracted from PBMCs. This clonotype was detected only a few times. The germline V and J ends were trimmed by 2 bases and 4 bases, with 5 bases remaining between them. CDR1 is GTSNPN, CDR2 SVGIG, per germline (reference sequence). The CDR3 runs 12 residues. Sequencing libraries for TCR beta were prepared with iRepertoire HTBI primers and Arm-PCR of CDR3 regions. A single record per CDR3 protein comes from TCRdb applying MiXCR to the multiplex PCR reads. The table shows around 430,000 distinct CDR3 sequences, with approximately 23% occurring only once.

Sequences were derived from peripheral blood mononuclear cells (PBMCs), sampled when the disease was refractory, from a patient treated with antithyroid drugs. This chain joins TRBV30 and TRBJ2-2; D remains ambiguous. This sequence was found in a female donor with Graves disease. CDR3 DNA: TGTGCCTGGAGTCTAATCACCGGGGAGCTGTTTTTT. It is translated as CAWSLITGELFF.